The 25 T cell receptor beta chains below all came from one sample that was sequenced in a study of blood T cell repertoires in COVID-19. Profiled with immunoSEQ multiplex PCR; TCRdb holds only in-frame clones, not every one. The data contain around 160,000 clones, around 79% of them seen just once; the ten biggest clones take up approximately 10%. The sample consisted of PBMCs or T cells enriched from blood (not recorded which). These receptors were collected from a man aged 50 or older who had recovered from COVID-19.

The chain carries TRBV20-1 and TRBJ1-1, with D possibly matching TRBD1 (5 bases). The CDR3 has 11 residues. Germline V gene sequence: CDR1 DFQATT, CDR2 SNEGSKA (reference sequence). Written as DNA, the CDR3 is TGCAGGGGGCGGGGCAGCACTGAAGCTTTCTTT. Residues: CRGRGSTEAFF.

The CDR3 loop reads CSASFWAVAGDYGYTF. Here the CDR3 DNA reads TGCAGTGCTAGTTTTTGGGCAGTGGCAGGGGACTATGGCTACACCTTC. The chain recombines TRBV20-1 with TRBJ1-2, with D tentatively TRBD1 (6 bases). The CDR3 is 16 amino acids. Trimming left V 3 bases short and J 3 bases short, with 20 bases between. Germline lookup yields CDR1 DFQATT and CDR2 SNEGSKA (reference sequence).

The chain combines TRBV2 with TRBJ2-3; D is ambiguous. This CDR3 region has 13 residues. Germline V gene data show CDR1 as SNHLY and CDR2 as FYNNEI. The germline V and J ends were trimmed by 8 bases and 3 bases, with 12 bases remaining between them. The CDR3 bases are TGTGCCAGCGGTCGGCTAGAAACAGATACGCAGTATTTT. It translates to CASGRLETDTQYF.

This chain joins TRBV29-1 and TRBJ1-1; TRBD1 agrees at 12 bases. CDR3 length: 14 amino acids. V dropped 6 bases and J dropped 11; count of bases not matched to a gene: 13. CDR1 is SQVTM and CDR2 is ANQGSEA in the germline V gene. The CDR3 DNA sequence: TGCAGCGTATCCTTGGGACAGGGGGCAAAGGCGGCTTTCTTT. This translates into CSVSLGQGAKAAFF.

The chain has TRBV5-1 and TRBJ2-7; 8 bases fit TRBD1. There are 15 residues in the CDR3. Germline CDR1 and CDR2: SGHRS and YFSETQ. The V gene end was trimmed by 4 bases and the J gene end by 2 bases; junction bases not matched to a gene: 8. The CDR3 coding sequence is TGCGCCAGCAGCGACCGGACAGGGTGGGCCTACGAGCAGTACTTC. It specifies CASSDRTGWAYEQYF.

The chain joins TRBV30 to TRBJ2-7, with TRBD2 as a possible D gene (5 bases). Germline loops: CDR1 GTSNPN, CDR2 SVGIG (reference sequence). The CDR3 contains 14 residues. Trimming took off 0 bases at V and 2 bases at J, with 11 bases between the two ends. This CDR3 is CAWSVAGSAYEQYF. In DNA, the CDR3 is TGTGCCTGGAGTGTGGCGGGTTCCGCCTACGAGCAGTACTTC.

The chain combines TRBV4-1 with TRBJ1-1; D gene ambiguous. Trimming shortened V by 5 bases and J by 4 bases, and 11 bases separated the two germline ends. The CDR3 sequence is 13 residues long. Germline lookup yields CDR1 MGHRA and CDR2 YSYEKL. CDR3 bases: TGCGCCAGCAGCATCCGGGAGAGCACTGAAGCTTTCTTT. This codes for CASSIRESTEAFF.

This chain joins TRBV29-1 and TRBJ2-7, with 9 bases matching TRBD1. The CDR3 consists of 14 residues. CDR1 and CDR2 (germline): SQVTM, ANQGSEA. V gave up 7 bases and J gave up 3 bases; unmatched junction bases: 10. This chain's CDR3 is CSASPGTGNYEQYF. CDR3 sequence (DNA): TGCAGCGCCAGCCCCGGGACAGGGAACTACGAGCAGTACTTC.

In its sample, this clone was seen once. CDR3 sequence (DNA): TGTGCCAGCAGCTTAAGAGCGAATTCACCCCTCCACTTT. As protein: CASSLRANSPLHF. The chain joins TRBV11-3 to TRBJ1-6, with D hard to call. Trimming left V 2 bases short and J 7 bases short, with 6 bases between. Looked up from germline, CDR1 is SGHNT and CDR2 is YENEEA. This CDR3 comprises 13 residues.

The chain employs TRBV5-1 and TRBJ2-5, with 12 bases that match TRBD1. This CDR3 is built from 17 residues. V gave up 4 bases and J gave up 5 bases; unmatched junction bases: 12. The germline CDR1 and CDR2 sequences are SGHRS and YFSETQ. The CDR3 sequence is CASSQGQGAIRRETQYF. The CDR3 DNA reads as TGCGCCAGCAGCCAGGGACAGGGGGCGATTCGGCGGGAGACCCAGTACTTC.

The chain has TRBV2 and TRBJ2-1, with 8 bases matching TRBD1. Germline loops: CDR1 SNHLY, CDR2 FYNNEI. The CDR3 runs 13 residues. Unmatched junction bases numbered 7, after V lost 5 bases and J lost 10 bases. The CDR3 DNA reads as TGTGCCAGCAGTTACTCAGGGGGCAGCGAGCAGTTCTTC. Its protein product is CASSYSGGSEQFF.

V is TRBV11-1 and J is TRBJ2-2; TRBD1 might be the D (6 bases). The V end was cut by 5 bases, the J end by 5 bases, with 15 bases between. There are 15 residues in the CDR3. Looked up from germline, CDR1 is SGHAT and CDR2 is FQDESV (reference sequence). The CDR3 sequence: CASSIQGTVTGELFF. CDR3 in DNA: TGTGCCAGCAGCATACAGGGTACCGTTACCGGGGAGCTGTTTTTT.

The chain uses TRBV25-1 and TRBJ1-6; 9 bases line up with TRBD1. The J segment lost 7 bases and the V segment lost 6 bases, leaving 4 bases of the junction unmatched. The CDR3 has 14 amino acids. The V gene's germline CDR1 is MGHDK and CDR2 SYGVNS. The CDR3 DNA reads TGTGCCAGCAGCTGGGACAGGGACAATTCACCCCTCCACTTT. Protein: CASSWDRDNSPLHF.

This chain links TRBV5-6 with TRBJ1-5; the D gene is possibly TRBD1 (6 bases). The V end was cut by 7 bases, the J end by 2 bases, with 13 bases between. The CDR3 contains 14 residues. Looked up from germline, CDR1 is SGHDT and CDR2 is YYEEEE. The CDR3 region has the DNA TGTGCCAGCGACTTAGGGGGTGGCAATCAGCCCCAGCATTTT. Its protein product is CASDLGGGNQPQHF. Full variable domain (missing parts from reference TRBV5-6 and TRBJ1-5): DAGVTQSPTHLIKTRGQQVTLRCSPKSGHDTVSWYQQALGQGPQFIFQYYEEEERQRGNFPDRFSGHQFPNYSSELNVNALLLGDSALYLCASDLGGGNQPQHFGDGTRLSIL.

The CDR3 sequence: CASSETRTGGGYTF. The CDR3 bases are TGTGCCAGCAGTGAAACCCGGACAGGGGGCGGCTACACCTTC. The J gene is TRBJ1-2, the V gene TRBV6-1; 11 bases agree with TRBD1. The CDR3 runs 14 residues. The germline gives CDR1 MNHNS, CDR2 SASEGT. V lost 2 bases, J lost 8 bases, and 4 bases stayed unmatched.

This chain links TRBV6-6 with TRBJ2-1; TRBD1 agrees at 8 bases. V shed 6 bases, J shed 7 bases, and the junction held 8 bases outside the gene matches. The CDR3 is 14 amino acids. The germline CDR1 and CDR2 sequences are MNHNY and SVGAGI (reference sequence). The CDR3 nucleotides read TGTGCCAGCAGCTCTACGACAGGGGCGAATGAGCAGTTCTTC. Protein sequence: CASSSTTGANEQFF.

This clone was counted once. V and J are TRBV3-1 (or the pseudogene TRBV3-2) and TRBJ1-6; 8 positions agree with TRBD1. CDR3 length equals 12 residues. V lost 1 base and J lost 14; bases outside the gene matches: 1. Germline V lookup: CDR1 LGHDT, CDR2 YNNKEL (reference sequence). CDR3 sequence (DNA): TGTGCCAGCAGCCAAGGACAGGGGTCCCTCCACTTT. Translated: CASSQGQGSLHF.

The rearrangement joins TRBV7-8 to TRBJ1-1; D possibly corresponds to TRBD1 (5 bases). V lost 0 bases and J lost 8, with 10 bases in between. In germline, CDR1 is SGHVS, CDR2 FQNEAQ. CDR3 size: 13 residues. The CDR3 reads CASSLAQGSEAFF. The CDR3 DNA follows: TGTGCCAGCAGCTTAGCGCAGGGCTCCGAAGCTTTCTTT.

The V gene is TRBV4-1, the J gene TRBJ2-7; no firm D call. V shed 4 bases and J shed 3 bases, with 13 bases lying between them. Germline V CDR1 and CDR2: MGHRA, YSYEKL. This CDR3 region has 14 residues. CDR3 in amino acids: CASSPAGSNYEQYF. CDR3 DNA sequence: TGCGCCAGCAGCCCGGCAGGCTCCAACTACGAGCAGTACTTC.

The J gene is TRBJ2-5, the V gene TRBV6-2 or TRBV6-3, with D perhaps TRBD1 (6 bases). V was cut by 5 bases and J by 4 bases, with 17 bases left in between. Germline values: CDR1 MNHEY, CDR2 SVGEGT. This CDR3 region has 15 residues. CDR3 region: CASSPRTALGETQYF. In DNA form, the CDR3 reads TGTGCCAGCAGTCCAAGGACAGCCCTTGGAGAGACCCAGTACTTC.

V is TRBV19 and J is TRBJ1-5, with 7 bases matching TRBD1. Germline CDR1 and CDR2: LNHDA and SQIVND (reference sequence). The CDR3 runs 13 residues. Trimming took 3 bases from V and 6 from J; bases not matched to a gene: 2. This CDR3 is CASSIDRVQPQHF. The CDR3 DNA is TGTGCCAGTAGTATCGACAGGGTTCAGCCCCAGCATTTT.

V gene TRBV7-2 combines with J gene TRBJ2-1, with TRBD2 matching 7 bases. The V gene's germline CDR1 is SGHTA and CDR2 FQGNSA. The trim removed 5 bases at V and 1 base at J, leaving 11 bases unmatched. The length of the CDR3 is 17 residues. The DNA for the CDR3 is TGTGCCAGCAGCCCCCTAGGCGGGGGTGATTCCTACAATGAGCAGTTCTTC. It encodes CASSPLGGGDSYNEQFF.

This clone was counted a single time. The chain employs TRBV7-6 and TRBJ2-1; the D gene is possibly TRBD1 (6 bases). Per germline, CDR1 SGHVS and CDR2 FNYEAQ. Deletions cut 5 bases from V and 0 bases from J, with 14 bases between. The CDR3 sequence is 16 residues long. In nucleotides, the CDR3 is TGTGCCAGCAGCCCTGACAGGACGCGCTCCTACAATGAGCAGTTCTTC. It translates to CASSPDRTRSYNEQFF. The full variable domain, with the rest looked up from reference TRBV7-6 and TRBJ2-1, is GAGVSQSPRYKVTKRGQDVALRCDPISGHVSLYWYRQALGQGPEFLTYFNYEAQQDKSGLPNDRFSAERPEGSISTLTIQRTEQRDSAMYRCASSPDRTRSYNEQFFGPGTRLTVL.

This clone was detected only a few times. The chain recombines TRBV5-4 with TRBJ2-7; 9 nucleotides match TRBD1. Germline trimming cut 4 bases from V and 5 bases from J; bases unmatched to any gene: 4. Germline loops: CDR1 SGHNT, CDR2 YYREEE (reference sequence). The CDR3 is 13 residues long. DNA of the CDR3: TGTGCCAGCAGCCCGACAGGGGGGGACGAGCAGTACTTC. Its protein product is CASSPTGGDEQYF. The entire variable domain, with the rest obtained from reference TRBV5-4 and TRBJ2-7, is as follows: ETGVTQSPTHLIKTRGQQVTLRCSSQSGHNTVSWYQQALGQGPQFIFQYYREEENGRGNFPPRFSGLQFPNYSSELNVNALELDDSALYLCASSPTGGDEQYFGPGTRLTVT.

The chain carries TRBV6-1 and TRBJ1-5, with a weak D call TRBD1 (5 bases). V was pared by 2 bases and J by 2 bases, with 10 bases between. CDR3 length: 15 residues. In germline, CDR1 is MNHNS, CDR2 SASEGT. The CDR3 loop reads CASSERGRGNQPQHF. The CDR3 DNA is TGTGCCAGCAGTGAAAGGGGAAGGGGCAATCAGCCCCAGCATTTT.